This is a list of T cell receptor beta chains from one sample in a study of blood T cell repertoires in COVID-19. TCRdb's copy holds only in-frame clones and misses some; the assay was immunoSEQ multiplex PCR. Among 45,000 to 60,000 clones, over 70% were seen once, and the ten largest hold approximately 15%. Sequenced sample: peripheral blood. The receptors were gathered from a human donor with active or convalescent COVID-19. The donor label of this sample is uncertain. The CDR3 runs from the conserved cysteine through the conserved F or W. The D gene is left open where the match is weak. Clone size is shown for a subset of rows, as once, few, many or a class of expanded clone.

V	D	length	J	size	CDR3	DNA
TRBV27	-	13	TRBJ1-3	-	CASSLAGGNTIYF	TGTGCCAGCAGTTTAGCAGGGGGAAACACCATATATTTT
TRBV5-1	-	15	TRBJ2-3	-	CASSLTSGRTDTQYF	TGCGCCAGCAGCTTAACCAGCGGCCGCACAGATACGCAGTATTTT
TRBV3-1/TRBV3-2	-	14	TRBJ2-3	-	CASSAQRNTDTQYF	TGTGCCAGCAGCGCTCAGCGGAACACAGATACGCAGTATTTT
TRBV12-3/TRBV12-4	-	12	TRBJ2-1	-	CASRTQGNEQFF	TGTGCCAGCAGGACCCAGGGGAATGAGCAGTTCTTC
TRBV7-2	-	13	TRBJ2-2	-	CASSQAGSGELFF	TGTGCCAGCAGCCAGGCAGGTTCCGGGGAGCTGTTTTTT
TRBV18	-	19	TRBJ1-6	few	CASSSLDAGAGSYNSPLHF	TGTGCCAGCTCATCCTTGGACGCGGGGGCCGGCTCCTATAATTCACCCCTCCACTTT
TRBV6-5	-	15	TRBJ2-7	-	CASSYSIAAAYEQYF	TGTGCCAGCAGTTACAGTATTGCGGCAGCCTACGAGCAGTACTTC
TRBV7-2	TRBD2	15	TRBJ2-7	-	CASSLWTSDRNEQYF	TGTGCCAGCAGCCTGTGGACTAGCGATCGAAACGAGCAGTACTTC
TRBV6-2/TRBV6-3	-	15	TRBJ1-2	-	CASSYPSRGNYGYTF	TGTGCCAGCAGTTACCCGAGCAGGGGAAACTATGGCTACACCTTC
TRBV11-3	-	15	TRBJ1-5	-	CASSWPGISNQPQHF	TGTGCCAGCAGCTGGCCAGGCATTAGCAATCAGCCCCAGCATTTT
TRBV29-1	TRBD1	13	TRBJ1-5	-	CSVEGTGGGPQHF	TGCAGCGTTGAAGGGACAGGGGGCGGGCCCCAGCATTTT
TRBV4-3	-	15	TRBJ2-4	-	CASSQDGKSKNIQYF	TGCGCCAGCAGCCAAGATGGCAAGTCCAAAAACATTCAGTACTTC
TRBV14	-	14	TRBJ2-6	-	CASSQSEGANVLTF	TGTGCCAGCAGCCAATCCGAGGGGGCCAACGTCCTGACTTTC
TRBV19	TRBD1	15	TRBJ2-7	-	CASSLLPDRGQEQYF	TGTGCCAGTAGTCTCCTCCCGGACAGGGGGCAGGAGCAGTACTTC
TRBV5-1	-	14	TRBJ2-3	-	CASSIQGLADTQYF	TGCGCCAGCAGCATACAGGGTCTAGCAGATACGCAGTATTTT
TRBV24-1	-	14	TRBJ2-5	-	CATSDHRLPEPQYF	TGTGCCACCAGTGACCACAGGCTACCGGAGCCCCAGTACTTC
TRBV9	-	16	TRBJ2-6	-	CASSVYRSSGANVLTF	TGTGCCAGCAGCGTGTACAGATCCTCTGGGGCCAACGTCCTGACTTTC
TRBV29-1	TRBD1	13	TRBJ1-1	-	CSVRTGGNTEAFF	TGCAGCGTGAGGACAGGGGGGAACACTGAAGCTTTCTTT
TRBV5-1	-	13	TRBJ1-1	-	CASSSPRVTEAFF	TGCGCCAGCAGCTCCCCCAGGGTAACTGAAGCTTTCTTT
TRBV18	-	14	TRBJ2-7	-	CASSPGLTADEQYF	TGTGCCAGCTCGCCAGGGTTAACGGCGGACGAGCAGTACTTC
TRBV9	-	15	TRBJ2-7	once	CASSVDPSVSYEQYF	TGTGCCAGCAGCGTAGACCCTAGCGTCTCCTACGAGCAGTACTTC
TRBV11-2	TRBD1	14	TRBJ1-2	few	CASSPGTGPYGYTF	TGTGCCAGCAGCCCTGGGACAGGACCTTATGGCTACACCTTC
TRBV5-1	-	14	TRBJ2-1	-	CASSVQGRENEQFF	TGCGCCAGCAGCGTACAGGGAAGAGAGAATGAGCAGTTCTTC
TRBV4-1	TRBD1	13	TRBJ2-2	-	CASSPGGTGELFF	TGCGCCAGCAGCCCAGGGGGAACCGGGGAGCTGTTTTTT
TRBV9	TRBD1	15	TRBJ2-7	-	CASSVGQGGIYEQYF	TGTGCCAGCAGCGTAGGACAGGGTGGGATCTACGAGCAGTACTTC